This TCR beta chain emerged from a study of regulatory T cells in long-lasting Graves disease. Overall study findings and caveats: Under persistent disease, TRBV28, TRBJ1-2 and TRBJ2-5 were used preferentially.

This clonotype was observed a few times. As yet, its antigen is unknown. The CDR3 spans 14 residues. Germline values: CDR1 SQVTM, CDR2 ANQGSEA. Time point of the sample: persistent/refractory GD, antithyroid drugs over 5 years with positive TRAb. Following extraction of RNA from PBMCs, that RNA was used to make the TCR library. An endocrinology unit in Xi'an, China, supplied the patients. CDR3-region Arm-PCR and iRepertoire HTBI primers produced the TCR beta libraries. A single record per CDR3 protein comes from TCRdb applying MiXCR to the multiplex PCR reads. Of approximately 350,000 distinct CDR3 sequences in the sample, approximately 23% were seen once.

The sequence came from a woman aged 40-49 years with Graves disease. V and J are TRBV29-1 and TRBJ2-5, with TRBD2 matching 8 bases. The DNA matches TRBJ2-1 better at its end, which makes the J call doubtful. The specimen was peripheral blood mononuclear cells (PBMCs), collected when the disease was refractory, from a patient treated with antithyroid drugs. In DNA form, the CDR3 reads TGCAGCGTTGAGGGACTAGAGATATACAATGAGCAGTTCTTC. Its translation: CSVEGLEIYNEQFF.